This T cell receptor (beta chain) stems from a study of control samples from healthy donors and cancer patients. TCRdb's copy holds only in-frame clones and misses some; the assay was immunoSEQ multiplex PCR. Counted here are about 77,000 clones, almost 95% occurring once; the ten biggest clones make up almost 6%. The V and J ends lost 6 bases and 0 bases respectively, with 12 bases between them. This CDR3 has 15 residues. From germline, CDR1 is MNHNY and CDR2 SVGAGI (reference sequence). This receptor was taken from a woman aged 55-70 years in good health. The chain combines TRBV6-6 with TRBJ2-1; possible D gene TRBD2, 5 bases. Material for sequencing was blood. The CDR3 is CASRDFRSSYNEQFF. The DNA for the CDR3 is TGTGCCAGCAGGGACTTCCGCAGCTCCTACAATGAGCAGTTCTTC.